This T cell receptor (beta chain) was obtained from a study of identical twins' blood T cells. One entry per CDR3 protein results from TCRdb running MiXCR on the 5' RACE reads. The sample lists a few hundred thousand distinct CDR3 sequences, more than 25% occurring once. This clonotype was counted ten times or more. The CDR3 extends over 14 amino acids. Trimming shortened V by 8 bases and J by 3 bases, and 14 bases separated the two germline ends. The germline CDR1 and CDR2 sequences are MNHEY and SMNVEV (reference sequence). This clonotype was sampled from a woman aged 18 to 49 in good health. The sequenced material came from PBMCs. The J gene is TRBJ1-5, the V gene TRBV27, with unresolved D. The CDR3 protein is CASHRSGANQPQHF. The CDR3 DNA is TGTGCCAGCCACCGTAGCGGCGCCAATCAGCCCCAGCATTTT.